This record concerns one T cell receptor beta chain sequence. Original methodology: Reference gene primer amplification yielded estimated nucleated cell counts. Measured with immunoSEQ multiplex PCR; TCRdb has only the in-frame clones, and not every one. V, J and clone size derive from that table, while D and trimming were established from the DNA sequence. This sample has 150,000 to 200,000 clones, with around 80% found just once. Between the trimmed V and J ends, which lost 4 bases and 4 bases, there was a span of 16 bases. Germline assignment: CDR1 LGHDT and CDR2 YNNKEL (reference sequence). The CDR3 spans 16 residues. The sample originates from a study of blood T cell repertoires in COVID-19. Study summary: Sample material is recorded as cDNA or gDNA derived from T cells, B-cell-depleted T cells, or PBMCs.

Enrollees, about 18 to 90 years old, lived in roughly 24 US areas. The sequence was collected from a man aged 50 to 60 who had recovered from COVID-19. The chain is built from TRBV3-1 (or the pseudogene TRBV3-2) and TRBJ2-2; D unresolved. Source material: PBMCs or T cells enriched from blood (not recorded which). In nucleotides, the CDR3 is TGTGCCAGCAGCCCTCCCAATCTAGGATCCACCGGGGAGCTGTTTTTT. Translating it yields CASSPPNLGSTGELFF.